This T cell receptor (beta chain) was obtained from a study of T cells in Graves' hyperthyroidism and ophthalmopathy. General study results and limits: Blood held most thyroid clonotypes expanded above 0.001 frequency.

Clinicians diagnosed patients from clinical symptoms, serum thyroxine and TRAb, thyroid ultrasound and orbital computed tomography. A remark on this clonotype: The antigen remains undetermined.

The investigators amplified TCR beta CDR3 regions from RNA transcripts. Using the HTBI primer set, a first-round RT-PCR was run on the TCR CDR3. Via MiXCR, TCRdb re-called the multiplex PCR reads, giving one row per CDR3 protein. The sample yields around 620,000 distinct CDR3 sequences, 12% to 15% seen once. The CDR3 contains 13 residues. In germline, CDR1 is LNHDA, CDR2 SQIVND (reference sequence). The V gene lost 10 bases and the J gene lost 1 base, with 14 bases spanning the gap. The sequenced sample was blood. The V call is TRBV19, the J call TRBJ2-7; a weak D match, TRBD2 (6 bases). The clonotype originates from a woman under 30 with Graves' ophthalmopathy. DNA of the CDR3: TGTGCCACCGCGGGGAGGCTTTCCTACGAGCAGTACTTC. It translates to CATAGRLSYEQYF.